The source of this T cell receptor beta chain is a study of early T cells in non-severe SARS-CoV-2 infection. Study-wide background: From unsorted whole blood, bulk RNA was sequenced, and the chains remained unpaired.

Individual cDNA molecules were tagged with unique molecular identifiers, the study reported. TCRdb re-analysed the 5' RACE reads in MiXCR, keeping a single row per CDR3 protein. The table records roughly 80,000 distinct CDR3 sequences, about 11% of them present only once. The germline CDR1 and CDR2 sequences are DFQATT and SNEGSKA (reference sequence). This CDR3 is 16 amino acids long. Trimming cost V 0 bases and J 3 bases; bases outside gene matches: 7. The sample holds many counts of this clonotype. Its specificity is unknown. Study-wide results and caveats: VDJdb matching favored anti-spike CD8 responses, missing private and CD4 specificities.

The chain uses TRBV20-1 and TRBJ2-3; TRBD2 matches 9 bases. The clonotype originates from an adult who was a healthcare worker with PCR-confirmed SARS-CoV-2 infection or an uninfected control (not recorded which). The material sequenced was whole blood, taken at baseline. The CDR3 DNA reads as TGCAGTGCTAGAGATTTCCTAGCGGGGTCTACAGATACGCAGTATTTT. Translating it yields CSARDFLAGSTDTQYF.